What follows are 18 T cell receptor beta chains derived from one specimen sequenced in a study of shared clonotypes between healthy human individuals. Measured with immunoSEQ multiplex PCR; TCRdb has only the in-frame clones, and not every one. This table has roughly 1.4 million clones, about 98.5% appearing once. The sequenced material came from naive CD4+ T cells sorted from blood. The sample's subset: CD45RA+ positively selected. These receptors were collected from a man aged 25-45 years in good health.

DNA of the CDR3: TGTGCCAGCTGTCCCTCCGGGGGGAGCGATGGCTACACCTTC. Protein product: CASCPSGGSDGYTF. The chain has TRBV27 and TRBJ1-2; TRBD1 might be the D (5 bases). This CDR3 is built from 14 residues. CDR1 is MNHEY, CDR2 SMNVEV, per germline (reference sequence). Trimming cost V 8 bases and J 6 bases, with 19 bases left between them.

The rearrangement joins TRBV2 to TRBJ2-7, with TRBD2 matching 10 bases. J lost 2 bases, V lost 4 bases, and 5 bases had no gene match. There are 15 residues in the CDR3. Germline V gene sequence: CDR1 SNHLY, CDR2 FYNNEI. The CDR3 DNA reads as TGTGCCAGCAGTGGGCTGCTAGCGGGAGCCTACGAGCAGTACTTC. Protein: CASSGLLAGAYEQYF.

J is TRBJ2-1 and V is TRBV9; a weak D match, TRBD1 (5 bases). The V end was cut by 0 bases, the J end by 4 bases, with 14 bases between. Germline-derived CDR1 and CDR2 are SGDLS and YYNGEE. The CDR3 sequence is 16 residues long. The CDR3 spells CASSVDGRQMYNEQFF. The CDR3 DNA reads TGTGCCAGCAGCGTAGACGGCAGACAGATGTACAATGAGCAGTTCTTC.

DNA of the CDR3: TGCGCCAGCAGCTTTCTCCCCTCCTACAATGAGCAGTTCTTC. This codes for CASSFLPSYNEQFF. The chain links TRBV5-1 to TRBJ2-1; D unclear. Per the germline V gene, CDR1 is SGHRS and CDR2 is YFSETQ. Trimming pared 2 bases from V and 0 bases from J, leaving 6 bases between. The CDR3 extends over 14 amino acids.

This chain connects TRBV7-2 to TRBJ1-5; TRBD1 matches 7 bases. Germline-derived CDR1 and CDR2 are SGHTA and FQGNSA. This CDR3 is built from 14 residues. Trimming removed 4 bases from V and 6 bases from J; junction bases left unmatched: 6. Here the CDR3 reads CASSSTGLGQPQHF. The CDR3 nucleotides read TGTGCCAGCAGCTCGACAGGGTTGGGTCAGCCCCAGCATTTT.

This sequence joins TRBV7-2 and TRBJ2-7; 7 positions agree with TRBD1. The ends lost 5 bases at V and 4 bases at J; junction bases unmatched: 8. Per germline, CDR1 SGHTA and CDR2 FQGNSA. The CDR3 runs 14 residues. The CDR3 sequence: CASSHRDRGYEQYF. The CDR3, as DNA: TGTGCCAGCAGCCACCGGGACAGAGGTTACGAGCAGTACTTC.

The CDR3 DNA reads TGTGCCAGCAGTGAAGTGGCTAGCGGGAGCAATGAGCAGTTCTTC. Amino acid sequence: CASSEVASGSNEQFF. The chain combines TRBV2 with TRBJ2-1; 10 nucleotides agree with TRBD2. CDR1 and CDR2 from the germline V gene are SNHLY and FYNNEI. CDR3 length: 15 amino acids. V dropped 1 base and J dropped 6; count of bases not matched to a gene: 3.

A few counts support this clone. V and J are TRBV9 and TRBJ2-1; D not certain. The V end lost 5 bases, the J end lost 1 base, and 10 bases lay between the germline ends. The CDR3 consists of 14 residues. CDR1 SGDLS and CDR2 YYNGEE come from the germline V gene. CDR3 nucleotides: TGTGCCAGCAGTATAGGAGATTCCTACAATGAGCAGTTCTTC. This gives the protein CASSIGDSYNEQFF. Full variable domain (outside the CDR3, taken from reference TRBV9 and TRBJ2-1): DSGVTQTPKHLITATGQRVTLRCSPRSGDLSVYWYQQSLDQGLQFLIQYYNGEERAKGNILERFSAQQFPDLHSELNLSSLELGDSALYFCASSIGDSYNEQFFGPGTRLTVL.

This clone showed up just once. The CDR3, as DNA: TGCGCCAGCAGCTTGGCCGCGGGACCAGCCTACGAGCAGTACTTC. It encodes CASSLAAGPAYEQYF. The V gene is TRBV5-1, the J gene TRBJ2-7, with a weak D call TRBD2 (6 bases). V was shortened by 0 bases and J by 2 bases, with 12 bases between the two germline ends. Germline CDR1 and CDR2: SGHRS and YFSETQ. CDR3 length: 15 residues.

This chain uses TRBV30 with TRBJ1-2; D remains ambiguous. Germline loops: CDR1 GTSNPN, CDR2 SVGIG (reference sequence). Trimming cost V 6 bases and J 0 bases, with 14 bases left between them. The CDR3 runs 14 residues. The CDR3 DNA follows: TGTGCCTGTCCCCAAGGTCCGGCTAACTATGGCTACACCTTC. This encodes CACPQGPANYGYTF.

V and J are TRBV19 and TRBJ2-7; TRBD2 matches 7 bases. CDR1 and CDR2 (germline): LNHDA, SQIVND (reference sequence). This CDR3 region has 16 residues. J gave up 3 bases and V 4 bases, and 12 bases lay outside the gene matches. CDR3 amino acids: CASSNIASGSIYEQYF. CDR3 DNA sequence: TGTGCCAGTAGTAATATTGCTAGCGGTTCCATCTACGAGCAGTACTTC.

The DNA for the CDR3 is TGTGCCAGCTCACCACTTAGCGCGTCTACTAGCACAGATACGCAGTATTTT. It translates to CASSPLSASTSTDTQYF. This rearrangement joins TRBV18 to TRBJ2-3; perhaps TRBD2 as D (5 bases). The V end was cut by 1 base, the J end by 0 bases, with 14 bases between. CDR1 KGHSH and CDR2 LQKENI come from the germline V gene. The CDR3 extends over 17 amino acids.

V is TRBV6-1 and J is TRBJ2-3; maybe TRBD1 (5 bases). The CDR3 is made up of 14 amino acids. Germline loops: CDR1 MNHNS, CDR2 SASEGT. Trimming removed 8 bases from V and 1 base from J, with 13 bases in between. CDR3 sequence (DNA): TGTGCCAGCCCCGGACACGCCGGCACAGATACGCAGTATTTT. This codes for CASPGHAGTDTQYF.

About this clone itself: This sample includes further DNA sequences coding for the same CDR3. The chain is built from TRBV6-1 and TRBJ2-7, with D maybe TRBD1 (6 bases). Per the germline V gene, CDR1 is MNHNS and CDR2 is SASEGT. The CDR3 totals 13 residues. V was shortened by 4 bases and J by 1 base, with 8 bases between the two germline ends. The CDR3 is CASSVQGSYEQYF. In DNA form, the CDR3 reads TGTGCCAGCAGTGTTCAGGGGTCCTACGAGCAGTACTTC.

The chain links TRBV6-5 to TRBJ1-3, with a weak D call TRBD1 (5 bases). Germline CDR1 and CDR2: MNHEY and SVGAGI. V was pared by 6 bases and J by 6 bases, with 12 bases between. The CDR3 contains 13 residues. The CDR3 protein is CASRRLGANTIYF. CDR3 DNA sequence: TGTGCCAGCAGACGTCTCGGGGCAAACACCATATATTTT.

The gene calls are TRBV27 and TRBJ2-2, with TRBD2 matching 7 bases. V trimming: 9 bases; J trimming: 4 bases; junction bases outside the gene matches: 8. Germline CDR1 is MNHEY and CDR2 is SMNVEV (reference sequence). This CDR3 has 14 amino acids. The CDR3 nucleotides are TGTGCCAGTTCCCCGATAGCGGGCACCGGGGAGCTGTTTTTT. Residues: CASSPIAGTGELFF.

Concerning this clone: Additional DNA sequences in this sample encode the identical CDR3. The rearrangement uses TRBV27 and TRBJ2-4, with TRBD1 matching over 9 bases. The length of the CDR3 is 16 residues. Germline CDR1 and CDR2: MNHEY and SMNVEV (reference sequence). Unmatched junction bases numbered 6, after V lost 5 bases and J lost 1 base. DNA of the CDR3: TGTGCCAGCAGTCCCGGGACAGGGAGGGCCAAAAACATTCAGTACTTC. Its translation: CASSPGTGRAKNIQYF.

The DNA for the CDR3 is TGCGCCAGCGAAGTCATGGGTTCCGGGACAGTAACAGATACGCAGTATTTT. It translates to CASEVMGSGTVTDTQYF. The V call is TRBV5-1, the J call TRBJ2-3; 7 nucleotides line up with TRBD1. CDR3 size: 17 residues. Looked up from germline, CDR1 is SGHRS and CDR2 is YFSETQ. V gave up 7 bases and J gave up 3 bases; unmatched junction bases: 17. Complete variable domain (other parts from reference TRBV5-1 and TRBJ2-3): KAGVTQTPRYLIKTRGQQVTLSCSPISGHRSVSWYQQTPGQGLQFLFEYFSETQRNKGNFPGRFSGRQFSNSRSEMNVSTLELGDSALYLCASEVMGSGTVTDTQYFGPGTRLTVL.